This TCR beta chain was retrieved from a study of shared clonotypes between healthy human individuals. Study-wide context: The study used three CD4 naive, three CD4 memory, two CD8 naive and one CD8 memory plate per donor. Broader study findings: Sampling involved blood alone; tissue repertoires likely differ. The study generally estimated greater richness for naive than memory subsets.

Germline V gives CDR1 MNHEY, CDR2 SVGAGI. The CDR3 has 14 amino acids. Trimming removed 2 bases from V and 7 bases from J, with 9 bases in between. With respect to this clone: What it binds is not known.

The assay was run at deep level. Measured with immunoSEQ multiplex PCR; TCRdb has only the in-frame clones, and not every one. The sample carries around 600,000 clones, roughly 97% recorded once. The source is a woman aged 25 to 39 in good health. The sequenced sample consisted of naive CD4+ T cells sorted from blood. Subset described: CD45RA+ positively selected. J is TRBJ1-6 and V is TRBV6-5; D gene ambiguous. This CDR3 reads CASSYEAVNSPLHF. Here the CDR3 DNA reads TGTGCCAGCAGTTACGAAGCGGTGAATTCACCCCTCCACTTT.